The 20 T cell receptor beta chains below were found in one sample sequenced in a study of cytomegalovirus exposure and HLA in healthy donors. A multiplex PCR was run with 60 Vbeta primers and 13 Jbeta primers. Assay used: immunoSEQ multiplex PCR; TCRdb lists only in-frame clones, some missing. The table records 200,000 or so clones, around four fifths of them present only once. The sample consisted of PBMCs. The receptors were gathered from a woman aged 45-60 years in good health and CMV-seropositive.

J is TRBJ2-7 and V is TRBV4-1; 7 bases are a match to TRBD1. Germline V CDR1 and CDR2: MGHRA, YSYEKL. The CDR3 runs to 13 residues. J lost 1 base, V lost 5 bases, and 2 bases had no gene match. The CDR3 protein is CASSNRGSYEQYF. As DNA, the CDR3 is TGCGCCAGCAGCAACAGGGGTTCCTACGAGCAGTACTTC.

The chain employs TRBV28 and TRBJ1-1; possibly TRBD1 for D (6 bases). Germline CDR1 and CDR2: MDHEN and SYDVKM. Trimming pared 3 bases from V and 5 bases from J, leaving 16 bases between. The CDR3 has 15 residues. The CDR3 bases are TGTGCCAGCAGTTTTCTCACGGGGGGCATGACTGAAGCTTTCTTT. Its protein product is CASSFLTGGMTEAFF.

V is TRBV27 and J is TRBJ1-5; possibly TRBD1 for D (5 bases). Germline V CDR1 and CDR2: MNHEY, SMNVEV (reference sequence). The CDR3 extends over 15 amino acids. CDR3 DNA: TGTGGCAACCAGCTTGCAGTGGAGGGGAGTCAGCCCCAGCATTTT. This gives the protein CGNQLAVEGSQPQHF.

The chain is built from TRBV19 and TRBJ1-1; D not resolved. Between the trimmed V and J ends, which lost 5 bases and 3 bases, there was a span of 16 bases. The germline V gene encodes CDR1 LNHDA and CDR2 SQIVND (reference sequence). The CDR3 spans 15 residues. CDR3 nucleotides: TGTGCCAGTAGTTACAAGGGAGGATTGGACACTGAAGCTTTCTTT. It specifies CASSYKGGLDTEAFF.

This clone was recorded many times. The chain employs TRBV5-8 and TRBJ1-5; D perhaps matches TRBD1 (6 bases). The germline CDR1 and CDR2 sequences are SGHTS and YDEGEE. The V and J ends lost 4 bases and 3 bases respectively, with 11 bases between them. This CDR3 is built from 14 residues. This chain's CDR3 is CASSGTPHNQPQHF. Written as DNA, the CDR3 is TGTGCCAGCAGCGGGACACCACACAATCAGCCCCAGCATTTT.

The chain uses TRBV28 and TRBJ2-7; 9 bases agree with TRBD1. Per the germline V gene, CDR1 is MDHEN and CDR2 is SYDVKM. The V gene end was trimmed by 5 bases and the J gene end by 3 bases; junction bases not matched to a gene: 5. The CDR3 sequence is 14 residues long. The CDR3 is CASSRRDRDYEQYF. The CDR3 nucleotides read TGTGCCAGCAGTCGCCGGGACAGGGACTACGAGCAGTACTTC.

CDR3 sequence reads: CASSSDRVGLETQYF. CDR3 DNA sequence: TGCGCCAGCAGTTCAGACAGGGTTGGATTGGAGACCCAGTACTTC. This chain joins TRBV4-1 and TRBJ2-5; 7 bases map to TRBD1. Germline CDR1 and CDR2: MGHRA and YSYEKL. The V gene end was trimmed by 6 bases and the J gene end by 5 bases; junction bases not matched to a gene: 12. The CDR3 contains 15 residues.

The chain couples TRBV2 to TRBJ2-1, with D uncertain. The CDR3 covers 15 residues. CDR1 is SNHLY, CDR2 FYNNEI, per germline. The ends were cut back, 4 bases at V and 0 bases at J, with 10 bases in the middle. The CDR3 sequence is CASSVSSSSYNEQFF. Written as DNA, the CDR3 is TGTGCCAGCAGTGTGAGTTCGAGCTCCTACAATGAGCAGTTCTTC.

This clone was seen a single time. The rearrangement uses TRBV21-1 and TRBJ2-2; TRBD2, the table's D call, lacks a check against the DNA. TRBV21-1 is marked as a pseudogene. CDR3 length: 14 amino acids. The CDR3 sequence is CASSDYEITGELFF. CDR3 coding DNA: TGTGCCAGTTCCGATTATGAGATCACCGGGGAGCTGTTTTTT.

The chain joins TRBV9 to TRBJ1-1; tentatively, D is TRBD1 (6 bases). Germline V CDR1 and CDR2: SGDLS, YYNGEE. Trimming pared 4 bases from V and 5 bases from J, leaving 21 bases between. This CDR3 has 16 amino acids. The CDR3: CASSPQTAGVKTEAFF. CDR3 DNA sequence: TGTGCCAGCAGCCCACAGACGGCAGGGGTTAAGACTGAAGCTTTCTTT.

The genes are TRBV2 and TRBJ1-3; TRBD1 might be the D (6 bases). The CDR3 runs to 14 residues. V lost 7 bases and J 4 bases, leaving 14 bases between the germline ends. Germline CDR1 is SNHLY and CDR2 is FYNNEI. The CDR3 DNA follows: TGTGCCAGCATCAACAGGGTCGCCGGAAACACCATATATTTT. Protein product: CASINRVAGNTIYF.

This clone was seen only once. This chain links TRBV15 with TRBJ2-3; 13 bases line up with TRBD2. CDR1 is LNHNV and CDR2 is YYDKDF in the germline V gene (reference sequence). V gave up 5 bases and J gave up 2 bases; unmatched junction bases: 10. The CDR3 loop spans 18 amino acids. The CDR3 region has the DNA TGTGCCACCAGCGAATCCGCACTAGCGGGGGGGCCCACAGATACGCAGTATTTT. It is translated as CATSESALAGGPTDTQYF.

This clone has a single count. This chain joins TRBV11-3 and TRBJ2-2, with a possible D match to TRBD1 (5 bases). Germline CDR1 is SGHNT and CDR2 is YENEEA. This CDR3 contains 15 residues. V lost 7 bases to trimming and J lost 1 base, with 13 bases between them. CDR3 sequence (DNA): TGTGCCAGCACTAACAGGAGTGGGAACACCGGGGAGCTGTTTTTT. The encoded protein is CASTNRSGNTGELFF.

This clone was detected a few times. The genes are TRBV6-1 and TRBJ2-7; D perhaps matches TRBD1 (5 bases). The CDR3 loop spans 14 amino acids. CDR1 MNHNS and CDR2 SASEGT come from the germline V gene. V was trimmed by 5 bases and J by 0 bases, leaving 11 bases between them. CDR3 amino acids: CASSLGDSSYEQYF. Here the CDR3 DNA reads TGTGCCAGCAGTTTAGGTGACAGCTCCTACGAGCAGTACTTC.

This chain uses TRBV7-2 with TRBJ2-7; 15 nucleotides line up with TRBD2. With V trimmed by 0 bases and J by 1 base, 7 bases remained unmatched. Germline-derived CDR1 and CDR2 are SGHTA and FQGNSA. The CDR3 is 19 residues long. The DNA for the CDR3 is TGTGCCAGCAGCTTAGCTATTGGGACTAGCGGGGGGCATTCCTACGAGCAGTACTTC. This encodes CASSLAIGTSGGHSYEQYF.

The chain recombines TRBV9 with TRBJ1-1, with D possibly being TRBD1 (5 bases). This CDR3 is built from 15 residues. Germline values: CDR1 SGDLS, CDR2 YYNGEE. V shed 2 bases and J shed 5 bases, with 16 bases lying between them. The CDR3 here is CASSVSDSSWTEAFF. In nucleotides, the CDR3 is TGTGCCAGCAGCGTCTCTGACAGTTCTTGGACTGAAGCTTTCTTT.

This chain connects TRBV5-1 to TRBJ2-5; TRBD2 matches 14 bases. V lost 4 bases to trimming and J lost 1 base; unmatched junction nucleotides: 3. The CDR3 covers 16 residues. The V gene's germline CDR1 is SGHRS and CDR2 YFSETQ. CDR3 nucleotides: TGCGCCAGCAGCCCGGGACTAGCGGGGGCCCAAGAGACCCAGTACTTC. It is translated as CASSPGLAGAQETQYF.

The rearrangement links TRBV6-6 to TRBJ2-5, with 10 bases fitting TRBD2. CDR3 length equals 15 residues. Trimming at V came to 6 bases and at J to 1 base, leaving 5 bases not matched to a gene. CDR1 and CDR2 from the germline V gene are MNHNY and SVGAGI (reference sequence). The CDR3 spells CASRSSGGFQETQYF. Written as DNA, the CDR3 is TGTGCCAGCAGAAGTAGCGGGGGGTTCCAAGAGACCCAGTACTTC.

The chain recombines TRBV11-2 with TRBJ2-1; D unclear. The CDR3 is made up of 17 amino acids. Germline V gene sequence: CDR1 SGHAT, CDR2 FQNNGV. The ends were cut back, 2 bases at V and 1 base at J, with 15 bases in the middle. CDR3 loop: CASSLILALRSYNEQFF. The DNA of the CDR3 is TGTGCCAGCAGCTTAATTCTCGCCCTCCGGTCCTACAATGAGCAGTTCTTC.

This chain links TRBV7-2 with TRBJ2-2; 8 nucleotides align to TRBD1. V dropped 2 bases and J dropped 5; count of bases not matched to a gene: 10. Germline V gives CDR1 SGHTA, CDR2 FQGNSA. CDR3 length equals 17 residues. CDR3 in amino acids: CASSLTVARGHTGELFF. CDR3 bases: TGTGCCAGCAGCTTAACTGTGGCCAGGGGGCATACCGGGGAGCTGTTTTTT. The full variable domain, completed using reference TRBV7-2 and TRBJ2-2, is GAGVSQSPSNKVTEKGKDVELRCDPISGHTALYWYRQSLGQGLEFLIYFQGNSAPDKSGLPSDRFSAERTGGSVSTLTIQRTQQEDSAVYLCASSLTVARGHTGELFFGEGSRLTVL.